This TCR beta chain was recorded in a study of CD8 T cells in Susac syndrome. Random hexamers were used to reverse transcribe 0.5 to 1 ug of RNA. TCRdb reprocessed the immunoSEQ multiplex PCR reads via MiXCR and lists one record per CDR3 protein. The sample consists of fewer than 350,000 distinct CDR3 sequences, roughly nine tenths of them appearing once. The source is a human donor with multiple sclerosis. Source material: CD4+ T cells from PBMCs.

The CDR3 coding sequence is TGTGCCATCAGCCGAGGGACGGGGGGCACTGAAGCTTTCTTT. Amino acids: CAISRGTGGTEAFF. V is TRBV10-3 and J is TRBJ1-1; perhaps TRBD1 as D (5 bases). This CDR3 spans 14 amino acids. The V end was cut by 6 bases, the J end by 4 bases, with 15 bases between. Germline lookup yields CDR1 ENHRY and CDR2 SYGVKD.